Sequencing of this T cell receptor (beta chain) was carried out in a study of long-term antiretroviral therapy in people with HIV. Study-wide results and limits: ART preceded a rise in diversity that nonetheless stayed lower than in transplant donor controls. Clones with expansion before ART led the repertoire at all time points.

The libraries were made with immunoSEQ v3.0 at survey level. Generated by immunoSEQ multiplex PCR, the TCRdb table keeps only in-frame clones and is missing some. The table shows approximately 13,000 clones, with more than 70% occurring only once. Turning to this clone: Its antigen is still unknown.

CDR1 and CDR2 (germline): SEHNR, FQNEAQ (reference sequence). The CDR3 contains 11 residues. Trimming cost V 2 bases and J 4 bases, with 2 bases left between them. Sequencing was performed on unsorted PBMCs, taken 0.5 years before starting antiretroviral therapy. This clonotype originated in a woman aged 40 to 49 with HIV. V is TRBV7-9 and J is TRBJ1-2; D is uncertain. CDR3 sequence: CASSLSYGYTF. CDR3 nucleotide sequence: TGTGCCAGCAGCTTAAGCTATGGCTACACCTTC.